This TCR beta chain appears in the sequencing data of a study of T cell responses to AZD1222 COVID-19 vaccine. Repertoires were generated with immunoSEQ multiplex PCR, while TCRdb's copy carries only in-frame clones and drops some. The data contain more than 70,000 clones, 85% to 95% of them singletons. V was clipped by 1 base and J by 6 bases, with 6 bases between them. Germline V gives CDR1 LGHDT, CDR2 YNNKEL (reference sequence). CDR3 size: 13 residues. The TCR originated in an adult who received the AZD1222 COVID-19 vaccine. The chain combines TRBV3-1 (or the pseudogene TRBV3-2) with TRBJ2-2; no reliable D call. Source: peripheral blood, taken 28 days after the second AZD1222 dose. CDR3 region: CASSQGRAGELFF. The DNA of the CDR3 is TGTGCCAGCAGCCAAGGCCGGGCCGGGGAGCTGTTTTTT.